Presented here are 28 T cell receptor beta chains from one specimen sequenced in a study of glioma-infiltrating T cells (dated by TCRdb to about 2016). Sequenced using an Illumina MiSeq. The iRepertoire nested amplicon-rescue multiplex PCR (arm-PCR) platform was used to amplify TCR alpha and beta CDR3 regions from RNA. In TCRdb, the public reads were trimmed at Q25 with fastp and aligned with MiXCR, with productive beta chains retained. For every CDR3 protein sequence, its rows merge into one entry that carries the most common genes and DNA. The sample table contains about 130,000 distinct CDR3 sequences; only one count was recorded for around a quarter of them. Clones ranked in the top ten supply under 35% of the sample. The sample comprised glioma tissue, nonneoplastic brain tissue, or PBMCs (not recorded which). The receptor source for this set is a human donor with low-grade glioma or glioblastoma, undergoing nonglioma brain surgery, or in good health (not recorded which).

The sample holds many counts of this clonotype. J is TRBJ2-1 and V is TRBV7-8; 7 positions match TRBD2. Germline V CDR1 and CDR2: SGHVS, FQNEAQ. This CDR3 has 13 residues. V was pared by 6 bases and J by 5 bases, with 4 bases of the junction left unmatched. CDR3 sequence (DNA): TGTGCCAGCAGTACCGGGACTAACAATGAGCAGTTCTTC. Its translation: CASSTGTNNEQFF.

The chain couples TRBV24-1 to TRBJ1-1; tentatively, D is TRBD1 (6 bases). This CDR3 comprises 16 residues. The V and J ends lost 4 bases and 1 base respectively, with 15 bases between them. Germline values: CDR1 KGHDR, CDR2 SFDVKD. CDR3 in amino acids: CATSDLTQGANTEAFF. The CDR3 DNA reads TGTGCCACCAGTGACCTTACACAGGGTGCGAACACTGAAGCTTTCTTT.

With regard to this clonotype: One junction end disagrees with the germline gene, perhaps due to a read error. The V call is TRBV14, the J call TRBJ2-1; D may be TRBD1 (5 bases). Germline-derived CDR1 and CDR2 are SGHDN and FVKESK. The CDR3 runs to 17 residues. CDR3 in amino acids: CASSQDLFDSFYNEQLF. The CDR3 bases are TGTGCCAGCAGCCAAGATCTCTTTGACAGCTTTTACAATGAGCAGCTCTTC.

The chain joins TRBV4-1 to TRBJ1-5; D is possibly TRBD1 (6 bases). The CDR3 is 16 amino acids. The germline V gene has CDR1 MGHRA and CDR2 YSYEKL. V was cut by 1 base and J by 8 bases, with 18 bases left in between. The CDR3 loop is CASSQGVGGAFEPQHF. The CDR3 DNA is TGCGCCAGCAGCCAAGGAGTTGGGGGCGCATTTGAGCCCCAGCATTTT.

The genes are TRBV7-9 and TRBJ1-6, with D unresolved. The germline V gene has CDR1 SEHNR and CDR2 FQNEAQ (reference sequence). V was pared by 5 bases and J by 13 bases, with 12 bases between. The CDR3 length is 12 residues. The CDR3 region has the DNA TGTGCCAGCAGCCCGACCGACCTCCCCCTCCACTTT. Protein product: CASSPTDLPLHF.

As for this clonotype: A much larger clone lies a single base off, so this may be a read error. The CDR3 DNA sequence: TGTGCCAGCAGCTATTACAGGAGGTGGAATCAGCCCCAGCATTTT. This codes for CASSYYRRWNQPQHF. V and J are TRBV7-2 and TRBJ1-5, with TRBD1 as a possible D gene (5 bases). Trimming took 4 bases from V and 4 from J, leaving 14 bases between them. Germline V CDR1 and CDR2: SGHTA, FQGNSA. The CDR3 is 15 amino acids.

The chain combines TRBV7-2 with TRBJ1-2; 8 nucleotides align to TRBD1. The CDR3 is 15 residues long. With 4 bases clipped from V and 0 bases from J, the junction kept 4 bases outside the gene matches. The V gene's germline CDR1 is SGHTA and CDR2 FQGNSA. Here the CDR3 reads CASSSQGAPNYGYTF. As DNA, the CDR3 is TGTGCCAGCAGCTCCCAGGGGGCGCCTAACTATGGCTACACCTTC. Full variable domain (missing parts from reference TRBV7-2 and TRBJ1-2): GAGVSQSPSNKVTEKGKDVELRCDPISGHTALYWYRQSLGQGLEFLIYFQGNSAPDKSGLPSDRFSAERTGGSVSTLTIQRTQQEDSAVYLCASSSQGAPNYGYTFGSGTRLTVV.

The DNA for the CDR3 is TGTGCCAGCAGCCGACAGGGCCCAGATACGCAGTATTTT. This encodes CASSRQGPDTQYF. The genes are TRBV14 and TRBJ2-3; TRBD1 matches 7 bases. J was trimmed by 4 bases and V by 4 bases; bases with no gene match: 2. The CDR3 runs to 13 residues. Germline V gene data show CDR1 as SGHDN and CDR2 as FVKESK.

In this sample, this clonotype turned up many times. This chain joins TRBV20-1 and TRBJ2-1, with unresolved D. This CDR3 spans 13 amino acids. Germline CDR1 DFQATT, CDR2 SNEGSKA (reference sequence). Trimming cost V 0 bases and J 6 bases, with 9 bases left between them. The CDR3 protein is CSARDSDFNEQFF. The CDR3 DNA sequence: TGCAGTGCTAGAGATTCCGACTTCAATGAGCAGTTCTTC.

This chain links TRBV7-9 with TRBJ2-5; D is unclear. The CDR3 contains 13 residues. Germline V gives CDR1 SEHNR, CDR2 FQNEAQ (reference sequence). Deletions cut 3 bases from V and 3 bases from J, with 8 bases between. CDR3 loop: CASSLGSEETQYF. The CDR3 DNA reads TGTGCCAGCAGCTTGGGGTCGGAAGAGACCCAGTACTTC.

The chain joins TRBV5-1 to TRBJ1-5; weak D call: TRBD1 (5 bases). V shed 0 bases and J shed 5 bases, with 12 bases lying between them. CDR1 and CDR2 from the germline V gene are SGHRS and YFSETQ. The CDR3 runs 15 residues. The CDR3: CASSLGVSQDQPQHF. CDR3 nucleotides: TGCGCCAGCAGCTTGGGCGTCTCACAGGATCAGCCCCAGCATTTT.

This clonotype was seen a few times. The chain carries TRBV6-1 and TRBJ2-1, with a weak D call TRBD2 (6 bases). Looked up from germline, CDR1 is MNHNS and CDR2 is SASEGT. This CDR3 has 16 residues. With 5 bases removed from V and 0 bases from J, the gap between germline ends came to 14 bases. The CDR3: CASSYWDLSSYNEQFF. The CDR3 region has the DNA TGTGCCAGCAGTTATTGGGACTTAAGCTCCTACAATGAGCAGTTCTTC.

This clonotype was seen at least ten times. J is TRBJ1-1 and V is TRBV7-2, with no clear D. CDR1 is SGHTA, CDR2 FQGNSA, per germline. The CDR3 runs to 14 residues. V was trimmed by 8 bases and J by 1 base, leaving 14 bases between them. CDR3 protein: CASSPFDPNTEAFF. CDR3 coding DNA: TGTGCCAGCTCCCCATTTGACCCGAACACTGAAGCTTTCTTT.

The chain joins TRBV3-1 to TRBJ2-1; TRBD1 aligns across 7 bases. After removal of 4 bases from V and 1 base from J, the junction contained 4 bases not matched to a gene. The germline V gene has CDR1 LGHDT and CDR2 YNNKEL (reference sequence). This CDR3 spans 15 amino acids. The CDR3 nucleotides read TGTGCCAGCAGCCTTCAGGACAGGTCCTACAATGAGCAGTTCTTC. Residues: CASSLQDRSYNEQFF.

The chain links TRBV20-1 to TRBJ1-2; D is possibly TRBD1 (5 bases). This CDR3 has 11 amino acids. In germline, CDR1 is DFQATT, CDR2 SNEGSKA (reference sequence). Trimming removed 8 bases from V and 2 bases from J, with 9 bases in between. The CDR3 coding sequence is TGCAGTCACCAGGGAAACTATGGCTACACCTTC. This gives the protein CSHQGNYGYTF.

The CDR3 DNA reads TGTGCCAGCAGCCAAACCGGGACAGGGTCAGATACGCAGTATTTT. Protein product: CASSQTGTGSDTQYF. J is TRBJ2-3 and V is TRBV7-2, with 9 positions matching TRBD1. V was pared by 5 bases and J by 4 bases, with 7 bases of the junction left unmatched. The germline CDR1 and CDR2 sequences are SGHTA and FQGNSA. The CDR3 length is 15 residues.

As to this clonotype: Possible read error: a much larger clone is one base away. The J gene is TRBJ1-2, the V gene TRBV6-1; D gene ambiguous. The CDR3 covers 12 residues. The V end lost 7 bases, the J end lost 3 bases, and 9 bases lay between the germline ends. CDR1 is MNHNS, CDR2 SASEGT, per germline. The DNA for the CDR3 is TGTGCCAGCACCAACGGGGACTATGGCTACACCTTC. Its protein is CASTNGDYGYTF.

In regard to this clonotype: Given a much more abundant clone one base away, this may be a read error. The V gene is TRBV6-1, the J gene TRBJ1-1; the D gene is possibly TRBD1 (6 bases). V lost 7 bases and J lost 3, with 18 bases in between. CDR1 and CDR2 from the germline V gene are MNHNS and SASEGT. CDR3 length: 15 amino acids. The CDR3 loop is CASIDGGGRYTEAFF. As DNA, the CDR3 is TGTGCCAGCATCGACGGGGGGGGCAGATACACTGAAGCTTTCTTT.

This clonotype was picked up a small number of times. The V gene is TRBV7-9, the J gene TRBJ1-1; TRBD1 might be the D (5 bases). V was trimmed by 7 bases and J by 3 bases, leaving 15 bases between them. The CDR3 sequence is 14 residues long. Per germline, CDR1 SEHNR and CDR2 FQNEAQ (reference sequence). This CDR3 is CASTWAGMYTEAFF. CDR3 DNA sequence: TGTGCCAGCACCTGGGCAGGGATGTACACTGAAGCTTTCTTT. The full variable domain, rest sourced from reference TRBV7-9 and TRBJ1-1, is DTGVSQNPRHKITKRGQNVTFRCDPISEHNRLYWYRQTLGQGPEFLTYFQNEAQLEKSRLLSDRFSAERPKGSFSTLEIQRTEQGDSAMYLCASTWAGMYTEAFFGQGTRLTVV.

This clonotype was counted ten times or more. The J gene is TRBJ1-5, the V gene TRBV20-1; unclear D gene. The CDR3 runs to 12 residues. Germline-derived CDR1 and CDR2 are DFQATT and SNEGSKA (reference sequence). V was clipped by 0 bases and J by 10 bases, with 10 bases between them. The CDR3 reads CSARDHRFPQHF. As DNA, the CDR3 is TGCAGTGCTAGAGATCACCGGTTTCCCCAGCATTTT.

About this clonotype: This CDR3 fails to terminate in the conserved phenylalanine or tryptophan, so it likely reflects a read error. The chain carries TRBV6-2 or TRBV6-3 and TRBJ1-1; D not resolved. The germline V gene encodes CDR1 MNHEY and CDR2 SVGEGT. The CDR3 has 13 residues. V lost 5 bases and J 1 base, leaving 8 bases between the germline ends. CDR3 nucleotide sequence: TGTGCCAGCAGTAAAGGGAGGAACACTGAAGCTTTCCTT. As protein: CASSKGRNTEAFL.

This clonotype was counted only a few times. This chain joins TRBV14 and TRBJ2-3; 8 positions match TRBD1. The CDR3 runs 14 residues. CDR1 is SGHDN and CDR2 is FVKESK in the germline V gene. Unmatched junction bases numbered 6, after V lost 4 bases and J lost 6 bases. The CDR3 region has the DNA TGTGCCAGCAGCCGGACAGGGTTCTTGGATACGCAGTATTTT. This encodes CASSRTGFLDTQYF.

About this clonotype itself: A read error may account for a junction end that differs from germline. V gene TRBV7-6 combines with J gene TRBJ2-5, with TRBD1 matching over 10 bases. There are 16 residues in the CDR3. Germline-derived CDR1 and CDR2 are SGHVS and FNYEAQ. CDR3 amino acids: CASSPWTGGSGENQYF. The CDR3, as DNA: TGTGCCAGCAGCCCATGGACAGGGGGTTCAGGGGAGAACCAGTACTTC.

The genes are TRBV10-3 and TRBJ2-7, with a possible D match to TRBD1 (5 bases). The CDR3 is made up of 12 amino acids. The germline gives CDR1 ENHRY, CDR2 SYGVKD. V gave up 3 bases and J gave up 7 bases, with 10 bases separating them. CDR3 sequence (DNA): TGTGCCATCAGTGAACCAAGACAGGAGCAGTACGTC. It codes for CAISEPRQEQYV.

The rearrangement joins TRBV5-1 to TRBJ1-1; D not resolved. CDR1 SGHRS and CDR2 YFSETQ come from the germline V gene. The CDR3 totals 13 residues. Deletions cut 6 bases from V and 5 bases from J, with 14 bases between. In DNA form, the CDR3 reads TGCGCCAGCAACCGGGAGGGAGTAACTGAAGCTTTCTTT. It specifies CASNREGVTEAFF.

The rearrangement joins TRBV5-1 to TRBJ2-5, with a possible D match to TRBD2 (6 bases). The CDR3 covers 15 residues. The V end was cut by 0 bases, the J end by 2 bases, with 11 bases between. The germline CDR1 and CDR2 sequences are SGHRS and YFSETQ. CDR3 nucleotides: TGCGCCAGCAGCTTGGGAGGCGGGGAGCAAGAGACCCAGTACTTC. Encoded protein: CASSLGGGEQETQYF.

This clonotype was observed a handful of times. The CDR3 region is CASRNRAATEAFF. DNA for the CDR3: TGTGCCAGCAGGAATCGGGCAGCCACTGAAGCTTTCTTT. This chain links TRBV2 with TRBJ1-1; D is unresolved. Germline CDR1 reads SNHLY; CDR2 reads FYNNEI. V lost 6 bases to trimming and J lost 4 bases, with 12 bases between them. This CDR3 region has 13 residues.

The gene calls are TRBV27 and TRBJ2-3; either TRBD1 or TRBD2 may fit D (8 bases each). The CDR3 is made up of 19 amino acids. CDR1 and CDR2 (germline): MNHEY, SMNVEV (reference sequence). V lost 3 bases to trimming and J lost 2 bases, with 24 bases between them. The CDR3 reads CASSFFPGGWGQVTDTQYF. As DNA, the CDR3 is TGTGCCAGCAGTTTTTTTCCGGGGGGGTGGGGACAGGTCACAGATACGCAGTATTTT.